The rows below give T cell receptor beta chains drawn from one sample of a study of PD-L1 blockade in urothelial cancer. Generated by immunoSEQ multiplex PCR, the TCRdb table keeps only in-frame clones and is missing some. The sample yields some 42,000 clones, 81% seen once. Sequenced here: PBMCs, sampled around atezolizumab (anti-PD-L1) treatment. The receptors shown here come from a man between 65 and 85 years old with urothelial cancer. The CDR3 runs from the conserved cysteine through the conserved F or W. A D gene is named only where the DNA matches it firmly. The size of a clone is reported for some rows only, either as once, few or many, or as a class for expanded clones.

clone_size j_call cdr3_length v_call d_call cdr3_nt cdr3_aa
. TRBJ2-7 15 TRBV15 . TGTGCCACCAGCAGAGACTTACAGGGATCCTACGAGCAGTACTTC CATSRDLQGSYEQYF
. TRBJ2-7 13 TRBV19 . TGTGCCAGTAGTTCACGGGAGCTCTACGAGCAGTACTTC CASSSRELYEQYF
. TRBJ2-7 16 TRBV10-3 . TGTGCCATCAGTGATGGAGGGGGCGGAAGGACTGACGAGCAGTACTTC CAISDGGGGRTDEQYF
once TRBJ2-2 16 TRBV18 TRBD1 TGTGCCAGCTCATCAGTCGGACAGGTTGACACCGGGGAGCTGTTTTTT CASSSVGQVDTGELFF
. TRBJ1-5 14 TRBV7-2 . TGTGCCAGCAGCGCCCCAGGGGGCAATCAGCCCCAGCATTTT CASSAPGGNQPQHF
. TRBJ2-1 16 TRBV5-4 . TGTGCCAGCAGCTTGGACGCGGGGACCTTTGGCGATGAGCAGTTCTTC CASSLDAGTFGDEQFF
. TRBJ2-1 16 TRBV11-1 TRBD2 TGTGCCAGCAGCCGAATCGGAGTAGCGGGGTACAATGAGCAGTTCTTC CASSRIGVAGYNEQFF
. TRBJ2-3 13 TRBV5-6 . TGTGCCAGCAGCGCATCAGGGGTGGGTACGCAGTATTTT CASSASGVGTQYF
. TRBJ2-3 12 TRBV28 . TGTGCCAGCATGCGGCTCACAGATACGCAGTATTTT CASMRLTDTQYF
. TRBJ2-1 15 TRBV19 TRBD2 TGTGCCAGTAGTATAGCGGGACTAGCCATTAATGAGCAGTTCTTC CASSIAGLAINEQFF
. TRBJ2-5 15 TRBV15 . TGTGCCACCAGCAGTTCCCCCAGGGACCAAGAGACCCAGTACTTC CATSSSPRDQETQYF
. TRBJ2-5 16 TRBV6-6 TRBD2 TGTGCCAGCAGTTACTCGATTCCGGGAGGGGGGGAGACCCAGTACTTC CASSYSIPGGGETQYF
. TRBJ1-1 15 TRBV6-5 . TGTGCCAGCAGTTACTCGACGCCAGGGCCCACTGAAGCTTTCTTT CASSYSTPGPTEAFF
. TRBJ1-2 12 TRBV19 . TGTGCCAGTACGAAAGGAGAAGAGAGCTACACCTTC CASTKGEESYTF
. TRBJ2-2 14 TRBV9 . TGTGCCAGCAGCGTAGTTAGAAACACCGGGGAGCTGTTTTTT CASSVVRNTGELFF
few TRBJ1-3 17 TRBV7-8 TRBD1 TGTGCCAGCAGCTCCCTCCCGACAGGGACCTCTGGAAACACCATATATTTT CASSSLPTGTSGNTIYF
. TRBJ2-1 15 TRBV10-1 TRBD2 TGCGCCAGCAGTGACCCTAGCGGTCCTTGGAATGAGCAGTTCTTC CASSDPSGPWNEQFF
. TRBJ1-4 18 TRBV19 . TGTGCCAGTAGTCCCATGGCGGGGTCGCATCAACTTAATGAAAAACTGTTTTTT CASSPMAGSHQLNEKLFF
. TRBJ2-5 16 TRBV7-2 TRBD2 TGTGCCAGCAGCAGGGCCGGGACTAGCTACCAAGAGACCCAGTACTTC CASSRAGTSYQETQYF
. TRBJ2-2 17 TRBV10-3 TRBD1 TGTGCCATCAGTGGGATAGCACAGGGGGCAAACACCGGGGAGCTGTTTTTT CAISGIAQGANTGELFF
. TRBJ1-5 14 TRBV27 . TGTGCCAGCAGTTTCGAGGGGCAGGGGCAGCCCCAGCATTTT CASSFEGQGQPQHF
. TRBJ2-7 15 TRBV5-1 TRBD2 TGCGCCAGCAGCTTTTCGGCTAGCGGTTCCTACGAGCAGTACTTC CASSFSASGSYEQYF
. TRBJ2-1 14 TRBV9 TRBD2 TGTGCCAGCAGTGCGAGCGGGGCAATCAATGAGCAGTTCTTC CASSASGAINEQFF
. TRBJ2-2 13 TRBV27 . TGTGCCAGCTCGACAGGGAACACCGGGGAGCTGTTTTTT CASSTGNTGELFF
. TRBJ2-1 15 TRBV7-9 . TGTGCCAGCAGCCCCCGGGTTCACCTTACAATGAAGCAGTTCTTC CASSPRVHLTMKQFF
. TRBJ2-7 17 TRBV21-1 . TGTGCCAGCAGCAAGGGTAGCGGGAGGGCCGGCCACTACGAGCAGTACTTC CASSKGSGRAGHYEQYF
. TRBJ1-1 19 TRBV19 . TGTGCCAGTAGACTAAGTGTCCTAGGAGGGGTCGATGGAGTCACTGAAGCTTTCTTT CASRLSVLGGVDGVTEAFF
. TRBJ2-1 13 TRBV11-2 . TGTGCCAGCAGCTTAGGGCCGAACAATGAGCAGTTCTTC CASSLGPNNEQFF
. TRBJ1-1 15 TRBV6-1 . TGTGCCAGCAGTGATAAGGGCAGGGTGAACACTGAAGCTTTCTTT CASSDKGRVNTEAFF
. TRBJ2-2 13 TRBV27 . TGTGCCAGCAGTTTCGGGAGCACCGGGGAGCTGTTTTTT CASSFGSTGELFF
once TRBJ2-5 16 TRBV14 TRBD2 TGTGCCAGCAGCCCCGGCCGGCGGGGGAACCAAGAGACCCAGTACTTC CASSPGRRGNQETQYF
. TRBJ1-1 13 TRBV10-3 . TGTGCCATCAGGGGGGGACGTGGTACTGAAGCTTTCTTT CAIRGGRGTEAFF
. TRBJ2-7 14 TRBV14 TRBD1 TGTGCCAGCAGCCAAGTCGACAGGGTGGTCCCCCCGTACTTC CASSQVDRVVPPYF
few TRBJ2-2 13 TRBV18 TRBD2 TGTGCCAGCTCACCGGGACTAGCGGGAGAGCTGTTTTTT CASSPGLAGELFF
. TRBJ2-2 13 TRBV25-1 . TGTGCCAGCGGGGCGACGGTCACCGGGGAGCTGTTTTTT CASGATVTGELFF
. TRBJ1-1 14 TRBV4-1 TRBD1 TGCGCCAGCAGCCAGAACAGGGGGGACACTGAAGCTTTCTTT CASSQNRGDTEAFF
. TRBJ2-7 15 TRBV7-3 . TGTGCCAGCAGCTTGTTACCAGGGGGGCGGGACGAGCAGTACTTC CASSLLPGGRDEQYF
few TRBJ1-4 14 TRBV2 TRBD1 TGTGCCAGCGGCCAGACAGGGGTATATGAAAAACTGTTTTTT CASGQTGVYEKLFF
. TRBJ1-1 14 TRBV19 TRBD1 TGTGCCAGTAGTATAGATCAGACAGGGCTGAAAGCTTTCTTT CASSIDQTGLKAFF
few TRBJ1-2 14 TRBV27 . TGTGCCAGCAGTTTACGGGGGGCTCCTGACGGCTACACCTTC CASSLRGAPDGYTF
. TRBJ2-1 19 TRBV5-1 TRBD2 TGCGCCAGCAGCTACACTTCTAGGGGCGGGAGGACGACCTACAATGAGCAGTTCTTC CASSYTSRGGRTTYNEQFF
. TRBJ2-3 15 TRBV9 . TGTGCCAGCAGTGAACTAGCAACTAGCACAGATACGCAGTATTTT CASSELATSTDTQYF
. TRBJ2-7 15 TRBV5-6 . TGTGCCAGCAGCTTGGACCCGTCTCCGGTGGTGGAGCAGTACTTC CASSLDPSPVVEQYF
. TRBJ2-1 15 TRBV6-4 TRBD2 TGTGCCAGCAGTAAGGGACTAGCCCCGAGCAATGAGCAGTTCTTC CASSKGLAPSNEQFF
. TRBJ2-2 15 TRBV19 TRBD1 TGTGCCAGCACCCCGGGACAGGGGATCTACGGGGAGCTGTTTTTT CASTPGQGIYGELFF
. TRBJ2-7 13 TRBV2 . TGTGCCAGCAGTGAGGAGACAGCTAGCGAGCAGTACTTC CASSEETASEQYF
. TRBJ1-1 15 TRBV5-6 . TGTGCCAGCAGCTTGGGTGGGGATGGGCCAGAGCGGGCTTTCTTT CASSLGGDGPERAFF
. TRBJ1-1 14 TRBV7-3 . TGTGCCAGCAGCTTGGGTTCTAGCAACACTGAAGCTTTCTTT CASSLGSSNTEAFF
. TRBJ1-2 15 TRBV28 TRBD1 TGTGCCAGCGCTTGGGACAGGGGGCGCGACTATGGCTACACCTTC CASAWDRGRDYGYTF
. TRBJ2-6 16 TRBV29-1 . TGCAGCGTTAATTCGGACAGCGATTCTGGGGCCAACGTCCTGACTTTC CSVNSDSDSGANVLTF
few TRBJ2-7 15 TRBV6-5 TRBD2 TGTGCCAGCAGTTACGCCCTAGCGGGAGAATACGAGCAGTACTTC CASSYALAGEYEQYF
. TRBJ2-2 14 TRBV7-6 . TGTGCCAGCACCCTCAGCGGGCCGCCCGGGGAGCTGTTTTTT CASTLSGPPGELFF
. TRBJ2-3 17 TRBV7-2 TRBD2 TGTGCCAGCAGCCCCTCGGGGGGAGCGGGAGGTACAGATACGCAGTATTTT CASSPSGGAGGTDTQYF
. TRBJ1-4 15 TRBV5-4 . TGTGCCAGCAGCTCGGGGGGTGCAACTAATGAAAAACTGTTTTTT CASSSGGATNEKLFF
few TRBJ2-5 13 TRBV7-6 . TGTGCCAGCAGCTTAGGGGGGCACGAGACCCAGTACTTC CASSLGGHETQYF